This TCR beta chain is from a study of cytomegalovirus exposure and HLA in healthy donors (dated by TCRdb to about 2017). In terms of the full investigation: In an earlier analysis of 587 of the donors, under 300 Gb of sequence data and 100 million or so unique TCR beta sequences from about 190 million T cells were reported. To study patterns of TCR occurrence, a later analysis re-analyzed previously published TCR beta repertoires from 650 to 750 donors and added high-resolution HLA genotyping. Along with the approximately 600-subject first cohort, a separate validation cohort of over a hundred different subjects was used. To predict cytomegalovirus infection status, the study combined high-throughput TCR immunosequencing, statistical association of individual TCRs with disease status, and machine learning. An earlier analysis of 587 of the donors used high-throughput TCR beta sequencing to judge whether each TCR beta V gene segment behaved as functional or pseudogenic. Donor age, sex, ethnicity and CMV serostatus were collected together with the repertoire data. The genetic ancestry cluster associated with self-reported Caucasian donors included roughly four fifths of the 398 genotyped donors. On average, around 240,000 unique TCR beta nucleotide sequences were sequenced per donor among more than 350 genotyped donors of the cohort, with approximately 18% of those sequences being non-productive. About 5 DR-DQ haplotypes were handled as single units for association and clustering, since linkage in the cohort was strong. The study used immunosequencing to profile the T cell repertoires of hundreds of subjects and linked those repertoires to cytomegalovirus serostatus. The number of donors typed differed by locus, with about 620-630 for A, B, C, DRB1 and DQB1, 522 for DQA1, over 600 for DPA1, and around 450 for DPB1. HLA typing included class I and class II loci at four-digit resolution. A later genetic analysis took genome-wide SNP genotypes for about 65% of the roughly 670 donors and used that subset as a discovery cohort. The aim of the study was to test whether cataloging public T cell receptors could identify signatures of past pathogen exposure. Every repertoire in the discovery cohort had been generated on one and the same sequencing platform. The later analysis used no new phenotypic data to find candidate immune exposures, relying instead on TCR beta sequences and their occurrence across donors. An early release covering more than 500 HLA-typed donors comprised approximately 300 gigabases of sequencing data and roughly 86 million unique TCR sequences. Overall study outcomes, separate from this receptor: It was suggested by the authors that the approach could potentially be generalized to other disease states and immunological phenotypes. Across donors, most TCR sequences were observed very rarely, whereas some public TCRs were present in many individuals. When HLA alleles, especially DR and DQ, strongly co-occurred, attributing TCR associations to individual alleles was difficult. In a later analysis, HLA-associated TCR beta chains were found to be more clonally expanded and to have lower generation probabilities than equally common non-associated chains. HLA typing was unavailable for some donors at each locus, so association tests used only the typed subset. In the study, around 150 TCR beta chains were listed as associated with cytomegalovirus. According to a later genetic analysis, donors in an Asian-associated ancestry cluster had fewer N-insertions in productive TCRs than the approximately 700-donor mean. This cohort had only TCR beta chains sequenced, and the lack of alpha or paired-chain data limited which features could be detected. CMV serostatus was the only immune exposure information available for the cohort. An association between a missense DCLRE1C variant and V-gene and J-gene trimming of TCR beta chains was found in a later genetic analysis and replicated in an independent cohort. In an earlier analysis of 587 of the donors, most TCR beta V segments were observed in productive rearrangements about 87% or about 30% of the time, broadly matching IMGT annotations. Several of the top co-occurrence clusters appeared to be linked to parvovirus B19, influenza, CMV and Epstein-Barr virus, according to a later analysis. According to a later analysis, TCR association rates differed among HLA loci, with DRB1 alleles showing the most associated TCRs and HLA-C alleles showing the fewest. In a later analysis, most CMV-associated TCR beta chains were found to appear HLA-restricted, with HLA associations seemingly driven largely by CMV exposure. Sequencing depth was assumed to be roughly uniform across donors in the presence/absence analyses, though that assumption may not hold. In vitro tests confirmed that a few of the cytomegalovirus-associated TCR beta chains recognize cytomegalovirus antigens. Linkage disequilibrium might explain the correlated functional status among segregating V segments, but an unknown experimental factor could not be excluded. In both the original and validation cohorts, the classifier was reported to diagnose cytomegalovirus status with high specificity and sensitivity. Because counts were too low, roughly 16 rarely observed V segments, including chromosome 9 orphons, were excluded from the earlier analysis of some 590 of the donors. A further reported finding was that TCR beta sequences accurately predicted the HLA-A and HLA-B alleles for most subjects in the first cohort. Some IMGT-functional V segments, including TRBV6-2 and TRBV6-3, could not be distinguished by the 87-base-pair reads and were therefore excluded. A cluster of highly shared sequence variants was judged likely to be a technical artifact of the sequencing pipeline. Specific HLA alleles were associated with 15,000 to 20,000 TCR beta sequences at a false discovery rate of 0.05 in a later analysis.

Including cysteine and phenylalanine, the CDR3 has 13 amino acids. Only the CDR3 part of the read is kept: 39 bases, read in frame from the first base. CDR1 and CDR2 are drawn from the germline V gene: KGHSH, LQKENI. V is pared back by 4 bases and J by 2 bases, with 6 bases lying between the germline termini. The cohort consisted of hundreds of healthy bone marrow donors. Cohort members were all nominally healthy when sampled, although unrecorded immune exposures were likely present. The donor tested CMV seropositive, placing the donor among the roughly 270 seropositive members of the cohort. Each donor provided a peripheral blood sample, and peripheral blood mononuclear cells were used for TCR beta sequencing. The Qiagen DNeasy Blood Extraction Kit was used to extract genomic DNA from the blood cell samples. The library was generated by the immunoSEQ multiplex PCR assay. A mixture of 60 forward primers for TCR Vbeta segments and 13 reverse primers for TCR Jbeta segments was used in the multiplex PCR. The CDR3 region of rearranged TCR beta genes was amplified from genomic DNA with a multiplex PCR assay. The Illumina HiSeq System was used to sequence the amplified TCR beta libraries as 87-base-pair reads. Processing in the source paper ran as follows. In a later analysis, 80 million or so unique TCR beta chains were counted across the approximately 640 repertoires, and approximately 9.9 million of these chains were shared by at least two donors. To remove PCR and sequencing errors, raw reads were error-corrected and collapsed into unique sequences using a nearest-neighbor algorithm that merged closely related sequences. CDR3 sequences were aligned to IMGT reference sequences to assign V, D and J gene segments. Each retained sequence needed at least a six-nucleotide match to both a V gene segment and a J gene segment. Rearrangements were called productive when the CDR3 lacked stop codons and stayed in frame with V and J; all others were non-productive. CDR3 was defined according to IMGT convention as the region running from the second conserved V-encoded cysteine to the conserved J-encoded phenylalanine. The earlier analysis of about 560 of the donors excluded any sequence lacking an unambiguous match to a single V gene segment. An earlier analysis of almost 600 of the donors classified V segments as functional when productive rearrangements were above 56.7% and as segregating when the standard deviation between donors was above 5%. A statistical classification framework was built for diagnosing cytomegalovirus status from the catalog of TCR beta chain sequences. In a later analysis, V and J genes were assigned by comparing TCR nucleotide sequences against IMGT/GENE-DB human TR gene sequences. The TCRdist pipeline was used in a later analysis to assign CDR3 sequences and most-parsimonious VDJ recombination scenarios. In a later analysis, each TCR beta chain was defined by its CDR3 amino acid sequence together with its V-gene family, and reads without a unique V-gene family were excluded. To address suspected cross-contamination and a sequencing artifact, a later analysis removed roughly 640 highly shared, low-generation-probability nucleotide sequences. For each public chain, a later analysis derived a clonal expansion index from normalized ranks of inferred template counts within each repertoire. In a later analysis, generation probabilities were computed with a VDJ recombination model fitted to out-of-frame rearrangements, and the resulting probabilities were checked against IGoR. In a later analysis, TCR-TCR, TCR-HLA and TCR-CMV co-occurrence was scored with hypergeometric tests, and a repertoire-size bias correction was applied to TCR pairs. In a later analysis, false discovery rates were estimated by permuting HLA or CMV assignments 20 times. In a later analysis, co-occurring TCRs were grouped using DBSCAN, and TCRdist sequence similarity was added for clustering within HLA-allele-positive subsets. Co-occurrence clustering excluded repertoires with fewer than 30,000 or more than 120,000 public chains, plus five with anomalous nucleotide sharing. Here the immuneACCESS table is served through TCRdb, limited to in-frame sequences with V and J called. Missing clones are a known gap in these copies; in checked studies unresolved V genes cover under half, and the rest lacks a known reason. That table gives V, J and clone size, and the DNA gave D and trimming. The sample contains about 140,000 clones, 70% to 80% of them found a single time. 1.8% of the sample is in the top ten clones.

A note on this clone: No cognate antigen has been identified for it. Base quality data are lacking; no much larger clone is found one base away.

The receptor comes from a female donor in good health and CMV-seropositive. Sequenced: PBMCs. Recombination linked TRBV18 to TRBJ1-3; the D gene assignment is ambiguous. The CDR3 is CASSRQPGNTIYF. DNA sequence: TGTGCCAGCTCACGACAACCTGGAAACACCATATATTTT. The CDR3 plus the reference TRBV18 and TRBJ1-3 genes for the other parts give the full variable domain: NAGVMQNPRHLVRRRGQEARLRCSPMKGHSHVYWYRQLPEEGLKFMVYLQKENIIDESGMPKERFSAEFPKEGPSILRIQQVVRGDSAAYFCASSRQPGNTIYFGEGSWLTVV.